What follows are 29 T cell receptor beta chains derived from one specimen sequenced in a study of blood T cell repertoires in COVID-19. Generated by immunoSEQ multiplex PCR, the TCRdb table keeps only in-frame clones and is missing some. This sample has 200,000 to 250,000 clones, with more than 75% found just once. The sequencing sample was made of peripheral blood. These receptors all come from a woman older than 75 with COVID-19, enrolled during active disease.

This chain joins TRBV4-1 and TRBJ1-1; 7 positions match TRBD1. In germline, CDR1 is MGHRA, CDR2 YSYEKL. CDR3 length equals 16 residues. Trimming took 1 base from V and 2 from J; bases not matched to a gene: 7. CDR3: CASSQGRGQLNTEAFF. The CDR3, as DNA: TGCGCCAGCAGCCAAGGCCGGGGACAGCTTAACACTGAAGCTTTCTTT.

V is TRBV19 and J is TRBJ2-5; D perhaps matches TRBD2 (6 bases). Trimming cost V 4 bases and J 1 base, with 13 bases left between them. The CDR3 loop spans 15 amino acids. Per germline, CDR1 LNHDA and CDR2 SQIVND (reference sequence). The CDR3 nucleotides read TGTGCCAGTAGTAGGGGGGACGCAGCCCAAGAGACCCAGTACTTC. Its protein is CASSRGDAAQETQYF.

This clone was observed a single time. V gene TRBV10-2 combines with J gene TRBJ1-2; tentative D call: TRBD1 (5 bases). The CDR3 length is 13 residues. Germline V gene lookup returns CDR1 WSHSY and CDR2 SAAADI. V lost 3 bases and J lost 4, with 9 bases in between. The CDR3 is CASSDGAPYGYTF. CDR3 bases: TGCGCCAGCAGTGATGGGGCCCCCTATGGCTACACCTTC.

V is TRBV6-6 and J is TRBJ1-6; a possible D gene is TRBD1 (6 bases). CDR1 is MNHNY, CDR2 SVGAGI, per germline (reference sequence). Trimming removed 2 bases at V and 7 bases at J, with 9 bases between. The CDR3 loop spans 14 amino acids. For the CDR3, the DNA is TGTGCCAGCAGTTACCCTGGACAGAATTCACCCCTCCACTTT. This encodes CASSYPGQNSPLHF.

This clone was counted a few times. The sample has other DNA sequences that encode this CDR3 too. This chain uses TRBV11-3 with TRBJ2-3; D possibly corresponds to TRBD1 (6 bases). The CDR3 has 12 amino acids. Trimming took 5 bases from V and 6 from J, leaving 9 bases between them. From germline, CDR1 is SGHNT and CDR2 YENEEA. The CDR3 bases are TGTGCCAGCAGCCTCCAGGGGGATACGCAGTATTTT. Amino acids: CASSLQGDTQYF.

The CDR3 reads CASSPQGAEAFF. The CDR3 DNA sequence: TGTGCCAGCAGCCCACAGGGGGCTGAAGCTTTCTTT. The chain uses TRBV5-4 and TRBJ1-1; 8 nucleotides agree with TRBD1. After removal of 4 bases from V and 6 bases from J, the junction contained 2 bases not matched to a gene. There are 12 residues in the CDR3. The germline gives CDR1 SGHNT, CDR2 YYREEE (reference sequence).

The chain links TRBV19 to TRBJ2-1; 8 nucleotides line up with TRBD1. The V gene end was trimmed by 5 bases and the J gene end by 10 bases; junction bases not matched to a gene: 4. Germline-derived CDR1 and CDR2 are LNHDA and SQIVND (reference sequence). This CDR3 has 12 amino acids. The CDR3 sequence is CASSLRQGEQFF. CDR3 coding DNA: TGTGCCAGTAGTCTAAGACAGGGGGAGCAGTTCTTC. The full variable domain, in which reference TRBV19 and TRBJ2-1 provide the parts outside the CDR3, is DGGITQSPKYLFRKEGQNVTLSCEQNLNHDAMYWYRQDPGQGLRLIYYSQIVNDFQKGDIAEGYSVSREKKESFPLTVTSAQKNPTAFYLCASSLRQGEQFFGPGTRLTVL.

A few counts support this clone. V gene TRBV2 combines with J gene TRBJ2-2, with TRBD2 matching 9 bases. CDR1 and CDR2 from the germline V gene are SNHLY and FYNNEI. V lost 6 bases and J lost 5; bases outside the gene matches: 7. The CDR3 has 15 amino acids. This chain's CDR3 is CASRGAGGPTGELFF. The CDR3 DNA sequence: TGTGCCAGCAGGGGGGCGGGAGGGCCTACCGGGGAGCTGTTTTTT.

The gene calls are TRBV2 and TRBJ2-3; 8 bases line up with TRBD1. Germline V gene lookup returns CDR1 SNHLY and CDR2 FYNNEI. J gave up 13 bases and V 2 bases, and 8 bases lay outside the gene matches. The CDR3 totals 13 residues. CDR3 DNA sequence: TGTGCCAGCAGTGAACAGGGGGCCCCTGTAAAGTATTTT. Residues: CASSEQGAPVKYF.

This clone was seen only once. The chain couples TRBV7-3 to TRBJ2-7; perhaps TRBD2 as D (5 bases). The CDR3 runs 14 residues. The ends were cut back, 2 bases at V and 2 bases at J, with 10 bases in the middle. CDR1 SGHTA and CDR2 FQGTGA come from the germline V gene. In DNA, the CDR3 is TGTGCCAGCAGCTTAGCGGGCTACCCCTACGAGCAGTACTTC. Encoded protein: CASSLAGYPYEQYF.

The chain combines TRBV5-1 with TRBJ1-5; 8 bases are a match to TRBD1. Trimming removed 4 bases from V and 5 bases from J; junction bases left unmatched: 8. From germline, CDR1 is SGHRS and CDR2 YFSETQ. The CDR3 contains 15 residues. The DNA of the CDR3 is TGCGCCAGCAGCCTGAACGGACAGGGTGATCAGCCCCAGCATTTT. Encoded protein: CASSLNGQGDQPQHF.

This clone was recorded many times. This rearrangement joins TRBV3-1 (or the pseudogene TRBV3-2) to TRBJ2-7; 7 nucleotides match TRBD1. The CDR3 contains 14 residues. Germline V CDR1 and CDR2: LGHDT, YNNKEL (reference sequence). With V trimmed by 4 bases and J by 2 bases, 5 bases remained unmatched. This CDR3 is CASSPGTATYEQYF. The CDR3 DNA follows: TGTGCCAGCAGCCCCGGGACAGCCACCTACGAGCAGTACTTC.

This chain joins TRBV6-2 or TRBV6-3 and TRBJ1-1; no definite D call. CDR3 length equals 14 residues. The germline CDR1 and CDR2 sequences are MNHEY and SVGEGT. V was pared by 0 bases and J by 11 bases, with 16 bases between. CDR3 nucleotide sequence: TGTGCCAGCAGTTACTCGATTCCGGGTCCTTGGGCTTTCTTT. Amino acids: CASSYSIPGPWAFF.

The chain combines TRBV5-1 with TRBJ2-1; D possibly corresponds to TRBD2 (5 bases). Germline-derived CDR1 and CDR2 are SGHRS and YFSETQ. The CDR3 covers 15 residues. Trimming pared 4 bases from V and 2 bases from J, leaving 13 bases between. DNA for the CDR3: TGCGCCAGCAGCCGGGATGGACGGACCTACAATGAGCAGTTCTTC. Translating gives CASSRDGRTYNEQFF.

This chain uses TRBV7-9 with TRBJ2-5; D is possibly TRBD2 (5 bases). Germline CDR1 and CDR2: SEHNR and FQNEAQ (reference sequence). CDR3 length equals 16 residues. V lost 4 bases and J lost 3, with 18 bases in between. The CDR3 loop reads CASSSSGGAEKETQYF. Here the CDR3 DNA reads TGTGCCAGCAGCTCCTCCGGAGGTGCGGAGAAAGAGACCCAGTACTTC.

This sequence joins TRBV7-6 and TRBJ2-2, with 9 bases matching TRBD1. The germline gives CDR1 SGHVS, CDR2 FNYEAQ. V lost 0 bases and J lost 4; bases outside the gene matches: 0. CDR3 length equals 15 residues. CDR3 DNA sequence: TGTGCCAGCAGCTTAGCGGGACAGGGCACCGGGGAGCTGTTTTTT. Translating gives CASSLAGQGTGELFF.

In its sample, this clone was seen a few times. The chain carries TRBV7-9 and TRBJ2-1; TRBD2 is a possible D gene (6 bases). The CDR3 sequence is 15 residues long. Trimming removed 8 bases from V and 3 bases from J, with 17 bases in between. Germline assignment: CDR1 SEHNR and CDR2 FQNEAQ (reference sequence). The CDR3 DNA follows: TGTGCCAGCGGTAGTCCGGGAGCCGGCTACAATGAGCAGTTCTTC. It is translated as CASGSPGAGYNEQFF.

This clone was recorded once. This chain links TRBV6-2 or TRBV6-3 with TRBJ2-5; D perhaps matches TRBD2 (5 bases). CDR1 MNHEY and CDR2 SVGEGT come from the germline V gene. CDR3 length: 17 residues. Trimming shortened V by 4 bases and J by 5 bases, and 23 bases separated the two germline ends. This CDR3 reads CASSSGLLAFGGETQYF. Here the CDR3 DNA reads TGTGCCAGCAGTTCTGGGCTTCTGGCGTTCGGCGGGGAGACCCAGTACTTC.

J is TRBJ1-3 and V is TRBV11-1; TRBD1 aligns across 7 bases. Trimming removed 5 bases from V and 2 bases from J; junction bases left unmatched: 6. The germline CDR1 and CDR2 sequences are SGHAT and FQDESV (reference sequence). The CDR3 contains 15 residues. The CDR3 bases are TGTGCCAGCAGCCCCGACAGGGACCCTGGAAACACCATATATTTT. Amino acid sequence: CASSPDRDPGNTIYF.

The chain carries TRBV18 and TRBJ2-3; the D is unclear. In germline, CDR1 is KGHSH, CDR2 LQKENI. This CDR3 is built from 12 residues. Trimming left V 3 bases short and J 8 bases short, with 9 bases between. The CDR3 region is CASSPGEFTQYF. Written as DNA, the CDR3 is TGTGCCAGCTCACCCGGAGAATTTACGCAGTATTTT.

CDR3 loop: CASSPSNTGELFF. In DNA form, the CDR3 reads TGTGCCAGCAGCCCGTCGAACACCGGGGAGCTGTTTTTT. This chain joins TRBV5-5 and TRBJ2-2; D gene uncertain. V lost 4 bases and J 0 bases, leaving 4 bases between the germline ends. Germline V gene data show CDR1 as SGHKS and CDR2 as YYEKEE (reference sequence). There are 13 residues in the CDR3.

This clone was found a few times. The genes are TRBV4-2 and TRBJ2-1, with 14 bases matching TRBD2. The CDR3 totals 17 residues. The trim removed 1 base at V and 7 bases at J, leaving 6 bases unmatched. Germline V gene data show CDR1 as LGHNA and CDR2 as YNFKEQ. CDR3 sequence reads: CASSQASWTSGRNEQFF. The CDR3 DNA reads TGTGCCAGCAGCCAAGCTTCGTGGACTAGCGGGAGGAATGAGCAGTTCTTC.

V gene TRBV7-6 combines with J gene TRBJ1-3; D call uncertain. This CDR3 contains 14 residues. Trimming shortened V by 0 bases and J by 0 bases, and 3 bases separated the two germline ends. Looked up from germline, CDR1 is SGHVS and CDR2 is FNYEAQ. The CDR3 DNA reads TGTGCCAGCAGCTTAGCCTTCTCTGGAAACACCATATATTTT. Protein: CASSLAFSGNTIYF.

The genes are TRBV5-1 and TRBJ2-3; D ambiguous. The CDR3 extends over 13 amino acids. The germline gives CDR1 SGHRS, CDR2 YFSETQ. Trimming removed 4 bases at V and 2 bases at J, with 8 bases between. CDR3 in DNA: TGCGCCAGCAGCGTCCCGTCCACAGATACGCAGTATTTT. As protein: CASSVPSTDTQYF.

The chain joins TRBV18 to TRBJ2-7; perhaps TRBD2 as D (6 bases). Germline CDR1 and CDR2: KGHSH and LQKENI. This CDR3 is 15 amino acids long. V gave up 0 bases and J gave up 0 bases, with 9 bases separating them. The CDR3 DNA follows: TGTGCCAGCTCACCACCGGCTAGCGTCTCCTACGAGCAGTACTTC. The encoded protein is CASSPPASVSYEQYF.

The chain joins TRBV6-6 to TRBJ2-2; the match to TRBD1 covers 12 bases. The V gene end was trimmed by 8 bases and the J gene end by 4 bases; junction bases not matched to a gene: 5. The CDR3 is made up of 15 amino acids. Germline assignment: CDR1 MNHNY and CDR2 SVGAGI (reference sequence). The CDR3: CASRRGQGATGELFF. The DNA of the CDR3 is TGTGCCAGCCGACGGGGACAGGGGGCCACCGGGGAGCTGTTTTTT.

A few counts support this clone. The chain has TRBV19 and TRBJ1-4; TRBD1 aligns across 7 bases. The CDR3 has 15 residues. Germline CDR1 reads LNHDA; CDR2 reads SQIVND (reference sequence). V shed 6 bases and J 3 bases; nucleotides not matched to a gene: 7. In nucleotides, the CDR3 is TGTGCCAGTAGCCAGAGGACAGGCGCTAATGAAAAACTGTTTTTT. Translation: CASSQRTGANEKLFF.

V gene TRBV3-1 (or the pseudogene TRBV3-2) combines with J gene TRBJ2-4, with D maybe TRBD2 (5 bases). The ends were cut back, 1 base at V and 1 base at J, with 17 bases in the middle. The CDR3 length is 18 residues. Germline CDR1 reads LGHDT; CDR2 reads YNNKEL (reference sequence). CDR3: CASSQGAPRGSAKNIQYF. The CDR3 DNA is TGTGCCAGCAGCCAAGGAGCCCCGCGAGGGAGTGCCAAAAACATTCAGTACTTC.

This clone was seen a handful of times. This CDR3 is CASSRQSNTEAFF. The CDR3 DNA is TGTGCCAGCAGCCGACAGTCGAACACTGAAGCTTTCTTT. This chain links TRBV14 with TRBJ1-1; D might be TRBD1 (5 bases). This CDR3 has 13 amino acids. The ends were cut back, 4 bases at V and 1 base at J, with 7 bases in the middle. CDR1 is SGHDN, CDR2 FVKESK, per germline.